These 26 T cell receptor beta chains came from one sample sequenced in a study of metastatic and nonmetastatic thyroid tumors. Each patient came to thyroid surgery without any prior treatment (of any kind). TCRdb re-analyzed the PCR reads through MiXCR. The repertoire includes about 28,000 clones, roughly 20% of them detected once, and approximately 39% sits in the top ten. Sequenced: blood. All receptors derive from a female donor with papillary thyroid cancer or a benign thyroid nodule (not recorded which). Some clones in this sample may be carry-over from other donors' samples.

At least ten counts were recorded for this clone. The CDR3 DNA reads TGTGCCAGCAGTTTTGGCGGAAACACAGATACGCAGTATTTT. It encodes CASSFGGNTDTQYF. The chain employs TRBV28 and TRBJ2-3; D uncertain. Deletions cut 3 bases from V and 2 bases from J, with 9 bases between. Germline V lookup: CDR1 MDHEN, CDR2 SYDVKM. This CDR3 region has 14 residues.

The V gene is TRBV5-1, the J gene TRBJ1-2; 9 bases fit TRBD1. The CDR3 sequence is 15 residues long. V shed 4 bases and J 2 bases; nucleotides not matched to a gene: 6. From germline, CDR1 is SGHRS and CDR2 YFSETQ. The CDR3 coding sequence is TGCGCCAGCAGCGCGGGTGGACAGGGGAACTATGGCTACACCTTC. It encodes CASSAGGQGNYGYTF. Based on the CDR3 plus reference TRBV5-1 and TRBJ1-2, the full variable domain is KAGVTQTPRYLIKTRGQQVTLSCSPISGHRSVSWYQQTPGQGLQFLFEYFSETQRNKGNFPGRFSGRQFSNSRSEMNVSTLELGDSALYLCASSAGGQGNYGYTFGSGTRLTVV.

The chain recombines TRBV6-2 or TRBV6-3 with TRBJ2-6, with a possible D match to TRBD2 (6 bases). The germline V gene has CDR1 MNHEY and CDR2 SVGEGT. This CDR3 comprises 19 residues. Trimming cost V 6 bases and J 0 bases, with 21 bases left between them. CDR3 in amino acids: CASRIGRGPLYSGANVLTF. CDR3 coding DNA: TGTGCCAGCAGAATCGGGCGGGGTCCCCTATACTCTGGGGCCAACGTCCTGACTTTC.

V usage is TRBV24-1 and J usage is TRBJ2-1, with 10 bases lining up with TRBD1. The V segment lost 3 bases and the J segment 0 bases; nucleotides outside the gene matches: 4. Germline CDR1 KGHDR, CDR2 SFDVKD. The length of the CDR3 is 17 residues. The DNA for the CDR3 is TGTGCCACCAGTGATGACAGGGGGCGAGGCTCCTACAATGAGCAGTTCTTC. Protein product: CATSDDRGRGSYNEQFF.

For this clone: An end of the junction differs from the germline gene, which may be a read error. V gene TRBV10-3 combines with J gene TRBJ1-6; D is uncertain. Germline V CDR1 and CDR2: ENHRY, SYGVKD. The length of the CDR3 is 12 residues. Here the CDR3 reads CAISEENSALHF. The CDR3 region has the DNA TGTGCCATCAGTGAGGAGAATTCAGCCCTACACTTT.

This clone was observed many times. This chain uses TRBV4-3 with TRBJ2-6; possibly TRBD2 for D (5 bases). CDR1 LGHNA and CDR2 YSLEER come from the germline V gene. V lost 0 bases, J lost 2 bases, and 8 bases lay in between. The CDR3 covers 16 residues. CDR3 nucleotides: TGCGCCAGCAGCCAAGATCGAGGGCCTGGGGCCAACGTCCTGACTTTC. This encodes CASSQDRGPGANVLTF.

This clone came up many times. V gene TRBV27 combines with J gene TRBJ2-7, with unresolved D. The V end was cut by 5 bases, the J end by 1 base, with 3 bases between. The CDR3 is 11 amino acids. The germline gives CDR1 MNHEY, CDR2 SMNVEV (reference sequence). CDR3 region: CASSLSYEQYF. The CDR3 region has the DNA TGTGCCAGCAGTCTGTCCTACGAGCAGTACTTC.

This clone was detected many times. The CDR3 coding sequence is TGTGCCAGTAGTAACTCCCCGAAGGGCGGGGGGGGAAACGCCGGGGAGCTGTTTTTT. It encodes CASSNSPKGGGGNAGELFF. The V and J genes are TRBV19 and TRBJ2-2, with 9 bases identical to TRBD2. V lost 4 bases and J lost 6; bases outside the gene matches: 18. The CDR3 spans 19 residues. Germline-derived CDR1 and CDR2 are LNHDA and SQIVND (reference sequence).

This clone was observed many times. This chain links TRBV6-2 or TRBV6-3 with TRBJ2-3, with D perhaps matching TRBD1 or TRBD2 (6 bases each). The CDR3 is 16 amino acids. V was trimmed by 2 bases and J by 4 bases, leaving 16 bases between them. In germline, CDR1 is MNHEY, CDR2 SVGEGT. Here the CDR3 DNA reads TGTGCCAGCAGTTACGGGGGGCCGAAGTTGGCAGATACGCAGTATTTT. It is translated as CASSYGGPKLADTQYF.

This clone was seen a handful of times. The chain recombines TRBV4-1 with TRBJ2-1; unclear D gene. CDR1 is MGHRA, CDR2 YSYEKL, per germline. The V gene lost 0 bases and the J gene lost 2 bases, with 11 bases spanning the gap. CDR3 length equals 16 residues. This CDR3 is CASSQDWTNAYNEQFF. The CDR3 DNA reads TGCGCCAGCAGCCAAGATTGGACCAACGCCTACAATGAGCAGTTCTTC.

This clone was seen repeatedly, ten times or more. The chain joins TRBV10-3 to TRBJ2-5, with D tentatively TRBD1 (6 bases). CDR3 size: 14 residues. Trimming cost V 6 bases and J 1 base, with 12 bases left between them. Germline-derived CDR1 and CDR2 are ENHRY and SYGVKD. The DNA of the CDR3 is TGTGCCATCAGCGAGGGACACAGCCAAGAGACCCAGTACTTC. Its translation is CAISEGHSQETQYF.

At least ten counts were recorded for this clone. Written as DNA, the CDR3 is TGCAGTGCTAGAGATCGCTCTAGCGGGAGGACCTACAATGAGCAGTTCTTC. Protein: CSARDRSSGRTYNEQFF. The chain employs TRBV20-1 and TRBJ2-1; 11 bases are shared with TRBD2. This CDR3 is built from 17 residues. Germline V gene data show CDR1 as DFQATT and CDR2 as SNEGSKA (reference sequence). V shed 0 bases and J 2 bases; nucleotides not matched to a gene: 6.

V is TRBV6-1 and J is TRBJ1-2; 7 bases line up with TRBD1. V lost 9 bases, J lost 4 bases, and 11 bases stayed unmatched. CDR1 is MNHNS and CDR2 is SASEGT in the germline V gene. This CDR3 has 14 amino acids. The DNA of the CDR3 is TGTGCCAGTGGATCCTCGACAGGGTTCTATGGCTACACCTTC. Protein sequence: CASGSSTGFYGYTF.

In the case of this clone: The missing conserved phenylalanine or tryptophan at the end of this CDR3 makes a read error likely. The chain combines TRBV20-1 with TRBJ2-7, with no clear D. V gave up 3 bases and J gave up 0 bases, with 18 bases separating them. Germline CDR1 is DFQATT and CDR2 is SNEGSKA (reference sequence). This CDR3 spans 16 amino acids. CDR3 sequence reads: CSASRPPGCSSYEQYY. For the CDR3, the DNA is TGCAGTGCTAGTCGCCCCCCCGGGTGTAGCTCCTACGAGCAGTACTAC.

This sequence joins TRBV2 and TRBJ1-3; possibly TRBD1 for D (6 bases). This CDR3 comprises 15 residues. Germline-derived CDR1 and CDR2 are SNHLY and FYNNEI. The V end lost 6 bases, the J end lost 0 bases, and 12 bases lay between the germline ends. CDR3 loop: CASRVGQSSGNTIYF. CDR3 DNA: TGTGCCAGCAGAGTTGGACAGAGCTCTGGAAACACCATATATTTT.

Many counts were recorded for this clone. One base away lies a much larger clone, so this may be a sequencing read error. The sample contains more than one DNA sequence encoding this CDR3. V usage is TRBV11-1 and J usage is TRBJ2-3, with D possibly matching TRBD1 (7 bases). The CDR3 extends over 16 amino acids. Per the germline V gene, CDR1 is SGHAT and CDR2 is FQDESV (reference sequence). CDR3 DNA: TGTGCCAGCAGCTTAGGATTTCAGGGGGGCACAGATACGCAGTATTTC. This sequence encodes CASSLGFQGGTDTQYF.

This clone has a count of ten or more. The V call is TRBV7-2, the J call TRBJ2-5, with 9 positions matching TRBD1. V shed 4 bases and J 5 bases; nucleotides not matched to a gene: 11. The CDR3 has 16 amino acids. The germline CDR1 and CDR2 sequences are SGHTA and FQGNSA. The CDR3 protein is CASSSRSGQGRETQYF. DNA of the CDR3: TGTGCCAGCAGCTCGCGGTCGGGACAGGGTAGGGAGACCCAGTACTTC.

This clone was detected only a few times. This may be a read error, as it is one base from a much larger clone. The chain links TRBV20-1 to TRBJ2-3; D is perhaps TRBD1 or TRBD2 (5 bases each). V dropped 0 bases and J dropped 1 base, with 23 bases sitting between them. From germline, CDR1 is DFQATT and CDR2 SNEGSKA (reference sequence). This CDR3 is built from 19 residues. CDR3 loop: CSARDVTIGAIGGTDTQYF. The DNA for the CDR3 is TGCAGTGCTAGAGATGTGACTATCGGGGCTATAGGGGGCACAGATACGCAGTATTTT.

This clone appeared many times. The chain carries TRBV6-1 and TRBJ2-4; D possibly uses TRBD1 or TRBD2 (5 bases each). The CDR3 spans 15 residues. The germline gives CDR1 MNHNS, CDR2 SASEGT. The V gene lost 6 bases and the J gene lost 9 bases, with 21 bases spanning the gap. The CDR3: CASRPTAARDGIQYF. The CDR3 DNA is TGTGCCAGCAGACCGACAGCAGCTCGGGACGGCATTCAGTACTTC.

This clone was recorded a few times. V and J are TRBV24-1 and TRBJ2-1, with TRBD2 identical over 8 bases. V lost 5 bases, J lost 7 bases, and 12 bases stayed unmatched. Germline V CDR1 and CDR2: KGHDR, SFDVKD. CDR3 length equals 16 residues. CDR3 in DNA: TGTGCCACCAGTGGCCCTCAGCGGGAGAGCTTAAATGAGCAGTTCTTC. Encoded protein: CATSGPQRESLNEQFF.

This sequence joins TRBV28 and TRBJ1-5; unclear D gene. This CDR3 has 15 residues. CDR1 MDHEN and CDR2 SYDVKM come from the germline V gene. The V gene lost 6 bases and the J gene lost 6 bases, with 18 bases spanning the gap. The CDR3 reads CASSPPGSRLQPQHF. The CDR3 DNA sequence: TGTGCCAGCAGCCCCCCGGGCAGTAGACTTCAGCCCCAGCATTTT.

This chain uses TRBV24-1 with TRBJ2-7; TRBD2 matches 8 bases. Germline trimming cut 3 bases from V and 4 bases from J; bases unmatched to any gene: 10. The CDR3 spans 16 residues. The germline V gene encodes CDR1 KGHDR and CDR2 SFDVKD. The CDR3 coding sequence is TGTGCCACCAGTGATCGAAAAGCGGGAGCGGCTTACGAGCAGTACTTC. This translates into CATSDRKAGAAYEQYF.

The table lists this clone with many counts. Other nucleotide sequences in the sample specify the same CDR3. The gene calls are TRBV4-1 and TRBJ2-7; 7 nucleotides line up with TRBD2. V trimming: 2 bases; J trimming: 6 bases; junction bases outside the gene matches: 19. The germline V gene has CDR1 MGHRA and CDR2 YSYEKL. The CDR3 length is 18 residues. For the CDR3, the DNA is TGCGCCAGCAGCCAATACCCCGGGTGGGCGGGGGAGTTTGGCGAGCAGTACTTC. This sequence encodes CASSQYPGWAGEFGEQYF.

This clone was seen repeatedly, ten times or more. The chain has TRBV20-1 and TRBJ1-4, with unresolved D. The CDR3 loop spans 11 amino acids. Deletions cut 3 bases from V and 7 bases from J, with 6 bases between. The germline CDR1 and CDR2 sequences are DFQATT and SNEGSKA (reference sequence). The CDR3 DNA reads as TGCAGTGCTAGCTTGGGTGAAAAACTGTTTTTT. This codes for CSASLGEKLFF.

The table lists this clone with a count of one. The gene calls are TRBV30 and TRBJ2-7; TRBD2 is a possible D gene (6 bases). V lost 0 bases, J lost 4 bases, and 19 bases lay in between. The CDR3 is 16 residues long. The germline V gene has CDR1 GTSNPN and CDR2 SVGIG (reference sequence). CDR3 loop: CAWSVISGREGYEQYF. As DNA, the CDR3 is TGTGCCTGGAGTGTAATCAGTGGGCGGGAAGGGTACGAGCAGTACTTC.

The V and J genes are TRBV11-2 and TRBJ1-6; D gene uncertain. The CDR3 sequence is 15 residues long. In germline, CDR1 is SGHAT, CDR2 FQNNGV. Trimming cost V 3 bases and J 10 bases, with 16 bases left between them. The CDR3 nucleotides read TGTGCCAGCAGCTTGGGTCTGTTGCTAGGCTCACCCCTCCACTTT. This gives the protein CASSLGLLLGSPLHF.